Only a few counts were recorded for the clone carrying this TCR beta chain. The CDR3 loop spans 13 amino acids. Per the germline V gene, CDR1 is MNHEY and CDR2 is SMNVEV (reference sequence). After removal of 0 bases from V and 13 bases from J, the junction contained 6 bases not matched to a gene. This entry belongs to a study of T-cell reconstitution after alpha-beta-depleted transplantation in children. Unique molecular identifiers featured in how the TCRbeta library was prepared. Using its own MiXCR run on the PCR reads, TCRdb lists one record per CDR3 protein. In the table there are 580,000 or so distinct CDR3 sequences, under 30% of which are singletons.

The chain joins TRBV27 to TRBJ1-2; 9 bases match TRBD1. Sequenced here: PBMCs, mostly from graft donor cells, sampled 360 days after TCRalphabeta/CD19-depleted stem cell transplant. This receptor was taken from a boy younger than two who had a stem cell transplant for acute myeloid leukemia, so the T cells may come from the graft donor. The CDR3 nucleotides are TGTGCCAGCAGTTTATCAGGCGGACAGGGGTTCACCTTC. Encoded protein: CASSLSGGQGFTF.